In this sample, the clone carrying this TCR beta chain turned up once. This record comes from a study of somatic mutations in cytotoxic T cells in rheumatoid arthritis. Study-level information: A 30 ml EDTA sample of patient blood was drawn right after diagnosis, before any treatment. Certain V beta antibody-stained T-cell populations, V beta1+ cells sequenced for TCRB among them, were flow-sorted to nearly 100% purity.

This table comes from immunoSEQ multiplex PCR, and its TCRdb copy is limited to in-frame clones, with some not included. The table has about 19,000 clones, approximately 82% seen once. Both CD4+ and CD8+ cells were separated through positive magnetic bead selection, and their purity was verified using flow cytometry. This CDR3 has 15 residues. The V end was cut by 6 bases, the J end by 0 bases, with 9 bases between. In germline, CDR1 is SNHLY, CDR2 FYNNEI. The gene calls are TRBV2 and TRBJ2-6, with D perhaps matching TRBD1 (5 bases). The TCR comes from an adult with rheumatoid arthritis. Specimen: CD8+ T cells sorted from blood. The CDR3 DNA reads as TGTGCCAGCAGAGACAGAGTCTCTGGGGCCAACGTCCTGACTTTC. Its translation: CASRDRVSGANVLTF.